This T cell receptor (beta chain) was captured by sequencing in a study of vaccination effects on CD4 cells after COVID-19. In the study overall: Each participant was administered two doses of either the BNT162b2 or the mRNA-1273 vaccine.

Expansion with viral peptide pools was applied to antigen-specific CD4+ T cells by the ViraFEST assay prior to sequencing. With 10 days of culture completed, CD4+ T cells were isolated. For this clone: Its antigen is not identified.

V lost 4 bases and J 1 base, leaving 5 bases between the germline ends. From germline, CDR1 is SGHDN and CDR2 FVKESK. The CDR3 has 13 residues. Libraries were prepared by immunoSEQ multiplex PCR; TCRdb keeps only in-frame clonotypes and omits some of them. The data show tens of thousands of clones, around 86% seen once. This receptor was taken from a human donor who received a COVID-19 vaccine. The sample in question was CD4+ T cells from PBMCs cultured with HCoV-229E spike peptides, obtained before COVID-19 vaccination. J is TRBJ1-5 and V is TRBV14, with D hard to call. The CDR3: CASSLFSNQPQHF. The DNA of the CDR3 is TGTGCCAGCAGCCTTTTCAGCAATCAGCCCCAGCATTTT. Complete variable domain (other parts from reference TRBV14 and TRBJ1-5): EAGVTQFPSHSVIEKGQTVTLRCDPISGHDNLYWYRRVMGKEIKFLLHFVKESKQDESGMPNNRFLAERTGGTYSTLKVQPAELEDSGVYFCASSLFSNQPQHFGDGTRLSIL.